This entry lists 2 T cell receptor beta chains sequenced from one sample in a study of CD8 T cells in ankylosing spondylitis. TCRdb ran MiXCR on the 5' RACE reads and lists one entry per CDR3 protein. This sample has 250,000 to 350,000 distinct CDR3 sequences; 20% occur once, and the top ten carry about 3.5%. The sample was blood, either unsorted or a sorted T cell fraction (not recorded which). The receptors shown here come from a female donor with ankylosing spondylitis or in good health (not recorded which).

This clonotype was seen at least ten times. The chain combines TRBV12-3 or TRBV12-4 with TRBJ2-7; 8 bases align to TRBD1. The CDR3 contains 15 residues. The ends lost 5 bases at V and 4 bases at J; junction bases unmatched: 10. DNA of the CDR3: TGTGCCAGCAGTGGAGACGGGACAGGTCGATACGAGCAGTACTTC. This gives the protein CASSGDGTGRYEQYF.

For the CDR3, the DNA is TGTGCCAGCATGACGAGCGGGACTTACAATGAGCAGTTCTTC. It yields the protein CASMTSGTYNEQFF. V usage is TRBV6-1 and J usage is TRBJ2-1; TRBD2 aligns across 7 bases. The germline CDR1 and CDR2 sequences are MNHNS and SASEGT. This CDR3 has 14 residues. Unmatched junction bases numbered 7, after V lost 7 bases and J lost 4 bases.